Listed below are T cell receptor beta chains from one sample, sequenced in a study of CD8+ T cells in alopecia areata. Assay: immunoSEQ multiplex PCR; the TCRdb copy retains only in-frame clones and omits some. In the table there are about 200,000 clones, around three fifths of which are singletons. This specimen was CD4+ T cells sorted from blood, taken between weeks 49 and 50, from a patient treated with tofacitinib. These receptors originate from a human donor with alopecia areata. Each CDR3 is given with its conserved first and last residue. A D gene is named only where the DNA matches it firmly. A clone size is listed for some rows: how often the clone was seen (once, few, many), or a class if it is expanded.

v_call: TRBV9
clone_size: .
j_call: TRBJ1-4
d_call: .
cdr3_nt: TGTGCCAGCAGCGTACGGCCGGCAGCAACTAATGAAAAACTGTTTTTT
cdr3_aa: CASSVRPAATNEKLFF

v_call: TRBV10-3
clone_size: .
j_call: TRBJ1-2
d_call: .
cdr3_nt: TGTGCCATCAGTGAGAGACGTGGCTACACCTTC
cdr3_aa: CAISERRGYTF

v_call: TRBV4-1
clone_size: .
j_call: TRBJ1-2
d_call: .
cdr3_nt: TGCGCCAGCAGCCAAGGCCCATATGGCTACACCTTC
cdr3_aa: CASSQGPYGYTF

v_call: TRBV4-1
clone_size: .
j_call: TRBJ2-7
d_call: .
cdr3_nt: TGCGCCAGCAGCCAAGAGGGTATTAGATCCTACGAGCAGTACTTC
cdr3_aa: CASSQEGIRSYEQYF

v_call: TRBV11-2
clone_size: .
j_call: TRBJ2-3
d_call: .
cdr3_nt: TGTGCCAGCAGCTTGGATTTGTTTAGTGATACGCAGTATTTT
cdr3_aa: CASSLDLFSDTQYF

v_call: TRBV4-3
clone_size: .
j_call: TRBJ2-2
d_call: .
cdr3_nt: TGCGCCAGCAGCCAAGAGGGCGGGGGGGAGCTGTTTTTT
cdr3_aa: CASSQEGGGELFF

v_call: TRBV7-2
clone_size: .
j_call: TRBJ2-3
d_call: .
cdr3_nt: TGTGCCAGCAGCCCTTTGCGGGGTGGGGCAGATACGCAGTATTTT
cdr3_aa: CASSPLRGGADTQYF

v_call: TRBV30
clone_size: .
j_call: TRBJ1-1
d_call: TRBD1
cdr3_nt: TGTGCCTGGAGTCCAATCGGGACAGGGGTATACCCTGAAGCTTTCTTT
cdr3_aa: CAWSPIGTGVYPEAFF

v_call: TRBV20-1
clone_size: few
j_call: TRBJ1-1
d_call: .
cdr3_nt: TGCAGTGCTTCTTCTCCCCTTGAAGCTTTCTTT
cdr3_aa: CSASSPLEAFF

v_call: TRBV5-1
clone_size: .
j_call: TRBJ1-1
d_call: .
cdr3_nt: TGCGCCAGCAGCTTGGCCGGGGATTCTAGGACTGAAGCTTTCTTT
cdr3_aa: CASSLAGDSRTEAFF

v_call: TRBV29-1
clone_size: .
j_call: TRBJ1-2
d_call: .
cdr3_nt: TGCAGCGTTCTCGCTCTCGGGACATTCCATGGCTACACCTTC
cdr3_aa: CSVLALGTFHGYTF

v_call: TRBV29-1
clone_size: few
j_call: TRBJ2-1
d_call: .
cdr3_nt: TGCAGCGTTGATGGCCCCTATGTGAATGAGCAGTTCTTC
cdr3_aa: CSVDGPYVNEQFF

v_call: TRBV25-1
clone_size: .
j_call: TRBJ2-5
d_call: TRBD1
cdr3_nt: TGTGCCAGCAGTGACCGGGACAGATCCCAAGAGACCCAGTACTTC
cdr3_aa: CASSDRDRSQETQYF

v_call: TRBV29-1
clone_size: few
j_call: TRBJ2-7
d_call: .
cdr3_nt: TGCAGCGTTGGGACAGTTTCAACCTACGAGCAGTACTTC
cdr3_aa: CSVGTVSTYEQYF

v_call: TRBV30
clone_size: .
j_call: TRBJ2-7
d_call: .
cdr3_nt: TGTGCCTGGAGTGCAAGGATGAGAGCCTACGAGCAGTACTTC
cdr3_aa: CAWSARMRAYEQYF

v_call: TRBV11-1
clone_size: few
j_call: TRBJ2-1
d_call: .
cdr3_nt: TGTGCCAGCAGCTTAGCGTTGGGTGAGCAGTTCTTC
cdr3_aa: CASSLALGEQFF

v_call: TRBV5-4
clone_size: .
j_call: TRBJ2-1
d_call: .
cdr3_nt: TGTGCCAGCAGCCCGGAGGGGGGACGAGATGAGCAGTTCTTC
cdr3_aa: CASSPEGGRDEQFF

v_call: TRBV20-1
clone_size: .
j_call: TRBJ1-1
d_call: .
cdr3_nt: TGCAGTGCTACTGCAGGGGAAGCTTTCTTT
cdr3_aa: CSATAGEAFF

v_call: TRBV5-1
clone_size: .
j_call: TRBJ2-2
d_call: .
cdr3_nt: TGCGCCAGCAGCTTCTCCGGACAGAACACCGGGGAGCTGTTTTTT
cdr3_aa: CASSFSGQNTGELFF

v_call: TRBV4-3
clone_size: .
j_call: TRBJ2-3
d_call: .
cdr3_nt: TGCGCCAGCAGACAGGCGGGCGCAGATACGCAGTATTTT
cdr3_aa: CASRQAGADTQYF